This TCR beta chain originates from a study of blood T cell repertoires in COVID-19. Overall study: T cells, B-cell-depleted T cells, or PBMCs provided the cDNA or gDNA that served as material.

Original processing methods: The authors estimated nucleated cell counts from reference gene primer amplification. Measured with immunoSEQ multiplex PCR; TCRdb has only the in-frame clones, and not every one. The D gene and trimming were derived from the DNA, and the V and J assignments and clone size from that table. The repertoire includes under 100,000 clones, 90% of them detected once, and 5% to 5.5% sits in the top ten. The CDR3 loop spans 16 amino acids. Germline CDR1 SGHVS, CDR2 FNYEAQ. The ends lost 2 bases at V and 2 bases at J; junction bases unmatched: 9. This sequence originates from a man between 50 and 59 years old with acute or convalescent COVID-19. The sequencing sample was made of peripheral blood. The J gene is TRBJ2-7, the V gene TRBV7-6, with 7 positions matching TRBD2. CDR3 DNA: TGTGCCAGCAGCTTATCTAGGGCGGGAGCCGCCTACGAGCAGTACTTC. Translating it yields CASSLSRAGAAYEQYF.